A selection of T cell receptor beta chains follows, all from one sample in a study of naive and memory T cell subsets. TCRdb fed the UMI-ligation and nested PCR reads into MiXCR, producing one record per CDR3 protein. Of about 21,000 distinct CDR3 sequences detected, roughly 9.6% appear once; the ten largest clones hold 15% to 20%. The sample was central memory CD8+ T cells from blood. These receptors all stem from a human donor in good health. Each CDR3 is given with its conserved first and last residue. Fields, in order: J gene, V gene, D gene, clone size, CDR3 protein, CDR3 DNA. D genes are given only for firm matches. Expanded clones are given a class, and other clones once, few, many or no size at all.

J: TRBJ1-2
V: TRBV4-3
D: NA
size: many
CDR3: CASSQDPRSYGYTF
DNA: TGCGCCAGCAGCCAAGACCCCAGAAGCTATGGCTACACCTTC

J: TRBJ2-3
V: TRBV6-2/TRBV6-3
D: TRBD2
size: few
CDR3: CASSYSRTSGRTDTQYF
DNA: TGTGCCAGCAGTTACTCTCGGACTAGCGGGAGAACAGATACGCAGTATTTT

J: TRBJ2-1
V: TRBV5-6
D: NA
size: many
CDR3: CASSLGRSLPATYNEQFF
DNA: TGTGCCAGCAGCTTGGGTCGGTCCCTCCCCGCTACCTACAATGAGCAGTTCTTC

J: TRBJ2-1
V: TRBV20-1
D: TRBD2
size: few
CDR3: CSGETSGYNEQFF
DNA: TGCAGTGGAGAGACTAGCGGTTACAATGAGCAGTTCTTC

J: TRBJ2-6
V: TRBV6-5
D: NA
size: few
CDR3: CASSYSSDPGANVLTF
DNA: TGTGCCAGCAGTTACTCGAGTGATCCCGGGGCCAACGTCCTGACTTTC

J: TRBJ2-4
V: TRBV7-9
D: NA
size: NA
CDR3: CASSYSTGLAKNIQYF
DNA: TGTGCCAGCAGCTACTCAACGGGTCTAGCCAAAAACATTCAGTACTTC

J: TRBJ1-5
V: TRBV10-2
D: NA
size: NA
CDR3: CASSEKWSLGDQPQHF
DNA: TGCGCCAGCAGTGAGAAGTGGTCACTGGGCGATCAGCCCCAGCATTTT

J: TRBJ2-3
V: TRBV20-1
D: NA
size: many
CDR3: CSARDFQLSTDTQYF
DNA: TGCAGTGCTAGGGACTTCCAGCTGAGCACAGATACGCAGTATTTT

J: TRBJ1-6
V: TRBV27
D: NA
size: few
CDR3: CASSLAPGRNNSPLHF
DNA: TGTGCCAGCAGTTTAGCCCCAGGGAGGAATAATTCACCCCTCCACTTT

J: TRBJ1-1
V: TRBV20-1
D: NA
size: many
CDR3: CSADTNRDITEAFF
DNA: TGCAGTGCTGACACGAACCGGGACATAACTGAAGCTTTCTTT

J: TRBJ1-1
V: TRBV20-1
D: NA
size: many
CDR3: CSASESKAEAFF
DNA: TGCAGTGCTAGCGAAAGTAAGGCTGAAGCTTTCTTT

J: TRBJ2-4
V: TRBV27
D: NA
size: few
CDR3: CASSLSQGAKNIQYF
DNA: TGTGCCAGCAGTTTATCCCAGGGGGCCAAAAACATTCAGTACTTC

J: TRBJ2-7
V: TRBV5-6
D: NA
size: NA
CDR3: CASSLARSSYEQYF
DNA: TGTGCCAGCAGCTTGGCCCGGTCGTCCTACGAGCAGTACTTC

J: TRBJ2-5
V: TRBV24-1
D: NA
size: NA
CDR3: CATSDCGGETQYF
DNA: TGTGCCACCAGTGATTGTGGAGGGGAGACCCAGTACTTC

J: TRBJ2-7
V: TRBV6-2/TRBV6-3
D: NA
size: many
CDR3: CASSPAGYEQYF
DNA: TGTGCCAGCAGTCCCGCGGGTTACGAGCAGTACTTC

J: TRBJ2-3
V: TRBV4-2
D: TRBD2
size: few
CDR3: CASSQDFSTGGRADTQYF
DNA: TGTGCCAGCAGCCAAGATTTTTCTACTGGCGGGAGAGCAGATACGCAGTATTTT